These T cell receptor beta chains were read from a single sample in a study of blood T cell repertoires in COVID-19. Sequencing was performed with immunoSEQ multiplex PCR; in TCRdb, only in-frame clones are kept and a portion is missing. Of about 370,000 clones in the sample, nearly 90% are singletons; the top ten hold about 6.5%. Material for sequencing was peripheral blood. All receptors come from a young man with active or convalescent COVID-19. CDR3s include the opening cysteine and the closing phenylalanine or tryptophan. The D gene is left open where the match is weak. Size is stated for part of the rows, as once, few or many counts, or as a class when the clone is expanded.

J: TRBJ1-1; D: .; V: TRBV5-1; size: .; CDR3: CASSAPGTYTEAFF; DNA: TGCGCCAGCAGCGCGCCGGGAACTTACACTGAAGCTTTCTTT
J: TRBJ2-7; D: .; V: TRBV5-1; size: .; CDR3: CASTPVAGYEQYF; DNA: TGCGCCAGCACCCCGGTTGCTGGCTACGAGCAGTACTTC
J: TRBJ2-7; D: TRBD2; V: TRBV28; size: .; CDR3: CASSSPGTSSYEQYF; DNA: TGTGCCAGCAGTTCTCCAGGGACTAGCTCCTACGAGCAGTACTTC
J: TRBJ2-3; D: .; V: TRBV4-3; size: .; CDR3: CASSQAIPDTQYF; DNA: TGCGCCAGCAGCCAAGCTATACCAGATACGCAGTATTTT
J: TRBJ2-7; D: .; V: TRBV3-1/TRBV3-2; size: once; CDR3: CASSPLAAVSYEQYF; DNA: TGTGCCAGCAGCCCCCTTGCAGCGGTCTCCTACGAGCAGTACTTC
J: TRBJ2-1; D: .; V: TRBV7-6; size: once; CDR3: CASSLEQPGTYNEQFF; DNA: TGTGCCAGCAGCTTAGAACAGCCGGGGACCTACAATGAGCAGTTCTTC
J: TRBJ2-1; D: TRBD2; V: TRBV9; size: .; CDR3: CASSVVGGAYNEQFF; DNA: TGTGCCAGCAGCGTAGTTGGGGGGGCCTACAATGAGCAGTTCTTC
J: TRBJ2-2; D: .; V: TRBV12-2; size: .; CDR3: CASRLVASSNTGELFF; DNA: TGTGCAAGTCGCTTAGTCGCTAGCTCGAACACCGGGGAGCTGTTTTTT
J: TRBJ1-1; D: .; V: TRBV4-3; size: .; CDR3: CASGKGGVNTEAFF; DNA: TGCGCCAGCGGTAAAGGGGGGGTGAACACTGAAGCTTTCTTT
J: TRBJ1-2; D: TRBD1; V: TRBV19; size: .; CDR3: CASSTLGTGLGYTF; DNA: TGTGCCAGTAGTACCCTGGGGACAGGGTTAGGCTACACCTTC
J: TRBJ1-5; D: TRBD1; V: TRBV11-2; size: .; CDR3: CASSNSGGQPQHF; DNA: TGTGCCAGCAGTAATTCAGGGGGCCAGCCCCAGCATTTT
J: TRBJ1-3; D: TRBD1; V: TRBV11-3; size: .; CDR3: CASSARQGAGNTIYF; DNA: TGTGCCAGCAGCGCGCGACAGGGAGCAGGAAACACCATATATTTT
J: TRBJ1-5; D: .; V: TRBV7-2; size: .; CDR3: CASSLKGADQPQHF; DNA: TGTGCCAGCAGCTTAAAGGGAGCGGATCAGCCCCAGCATTTT
J: TRBJ1-1; D: .; V: TRBV27; size: .; CDR3: CASSFRRNTEAFF; DNA: TGTGCCAGCAGTTTCAGAAGGAACACTGAAGCTTTCTTT
J: TRBJ2-1; D: .; V: TRBV14; size: once; CDR3: CASSQDRFGLSSYNEQFF; DNA: TGTGCCAGCAGCCAAGATCGATTTGGCTTAAGCTCCTACAATGAGCAGTTCTTC
J: TRBJ2-3; D: TRBD1; V: TRBV7-2; size: .; CDR3: CASSLGQWDTDTQYF; DNA: TGTGCCAGCAGCCTGGGACAGTGGGACACAGATACGCAGTATTTT
J: TRBJ1-2; D: .; V: TRBV29-1; size: .; CDR3: CSVEGSGPRNYGYTF; DNA: TGCAGCGTTGAAGGATCAGGGCCGCGGAACTATGGCTACACCTTC
J: TRBJ2-5; D: .; V: TRBV29-1; size: .; CDR3: CSVGQGETQYF; DNA: TGCAGCGTTGGGCAGGGCGAGACCCAGTACTTC
J: TRBJ1-4; D: TRBD1; V: TRBV6-2/TRBV6-3; size: once; CDR3: CASSYPGQLFF; DNA: TGTGCCAGCAGTTACCCGGGACAGCTGTTTTTT
J: TRBJ1-3; D: .; V: TRBV6-5; size: few; CDR3: CASSYSEGSSGNTIYF; DNA: TGTGCCAGCAGTTACTCGGAGGGCTCGTCTGGAAACACCATATATTTT
J: TRBJ1-2; D: TRBD1; V: TRBV27; size: .; CDR3: CASSPDRVRGYTF; DNA: TGTGCCAGCAGCCCCGACAGGGTGCGTGGCTACACCTTC
J: TRBJ1-2; D: .; V: TRBV24-1; size: .; CDR3: CATSDPVDYGYTF; DNA: TGTGCCACCAGTGACCCCGTTGACTATGGCTACACCTTC
J: TRBJ1-1; D: .; V: TRBV9; size: .; CDR3: CASSVRGSGYTEAFF; DNA: TGTGCCAGCAGCGTTAGAGGGTCGGGGTACACTGAAGCTTTCTTT
J: TRBJ1-2; D: .; V: TRBV6-2/TRBV6-3; size: once; CDR3: CASSIQGSHNYGYTF; DNA: TGTGCCAGCAGTATCCAGGGATCACATAACTATGGCTACACCTTC
J: TRBJ2-7; D: TRBD1; V: TRBV29-1; size: .; CDR3: CSARLGQSSYEQYF; DNA: TGCAGCGCCAGGTTGGGACAGAGCTCCTACGAGCAGTACTTC
J: TRBJ2-3; D: TRBD2; V: TRBV5-1; size: .; CDR3: CASSLEGSGYTDTQYF; DNA: TGCGCCAGCAGCTTGGAGGGTAGCGGGTACACAGATACGCAGTATTTT
J: TRBJ2-5; D: .; V: TRBV11-1; size: .; CDR3: CASMGLQETQYF; DNA: TGTGCCAGCATGGGGCTACAAGAGACCCAGTACTTC
J: TRBJ2-2; D: .; V: TRBV4-2; size: .; CDR3: CASSLDSTGELFF; DNA: TGTGCCAGCAGCCTTGATAGCACCGGGGAGCTGTTTTTT
J: TRBJ2-5; D: .; V: TRBV7-2; size: .; CDR3: CASSSRLASETQYF; DNA: TGTGCCAGCAGCTCCCGGCTAGCCTCAGAGACCCAGTACTTC
J: TRBJ1-4; D: .; V: TRBV2; size: once; CDR3: CASRDSSFTNEKLFF; DNA: TGTGCCAGCAGGGACAGTTCATTTACTAATGAAAAACTGTTTTTT
J: TRBJ2-1; D: TRBD2; V: TRBV4-3; size: .; CDR3: CASSPQSRLAGSGNEQFF; DNA: TGCGCCAGCAGCCCCCAGTCGAGACTAGCGGGCTCGGGGAATGAGCAGTTCTTC
J: TRBJ2-1; D: TRBD2; V: TRBV27; size: .; CDR3: CASSLNGPPGGYYNEQFF; DNA: TGTGCCAGCAGTTTAAACGGTCCCCCGGGAGGTTACTACAATGAGCAGTTCTTC
J: TRBJ2-7; D: TRBD1; V: TRBV7-6; size: once; CDR3: CASSHGTVSYEQYF; DNA: TGTGCCAGCAGCCACGGGACAGTATCCTACGAGCAGTACTTC
J: TRBJ1-1; D: .; V: TRBV18; size: .; CDR3: CASSLTRVQGNTEAFF; DNA: TGTGCCAGCTCACTAACCAGGGTCCAGGGGAACACTGAAGCTTTCTTT
J: TRBJ2-1; D: .; V: TRBV9; size: few; CDR3: CASSKEPSSSAEQFF; DNA: TGTGCCAGCAGCAAAGAACCTAGCAGTTCGGCTGAGCAGTTCTTC
J: TRBJ1-3; D: .; V: TRBV5-1; size: .; CDR3: CASSSEVGNTIYF; DNA: TGCGCCAGCAGCTCCGAGGTGGGAAACACCATATATTTT
J: TRBJ2-5; D: .; V: TRBV3-1/TRBV3-2; size: .; CDR3: CASRYGLLQETQYF; DNA: TGTGCCAGCAGGTACGGACTACTACAAGAGACCCAGTACTTC
J: TRBJ1-1; D: .; V: TRBV28; size: once; CDR3: CASSTPRPGTFF; DNA: TGTGCCAGCAGTACCCCCCGGCCCGGGACTTTCTTT
J: TRBJ1-5; D: .; V: TRBV21-1; size: .; CDR3: CASLSGNRCSNQPQHF; DNA: TGTGCCAGCCTTTCCGGTAACAGGTGCTCTAATCAGCCCCAGCATTTT
J: TRBJ2-2; D: TRBD1; V: TRBV7-8; size: .; CDR3: CASSSLGQVNTGELFF; DNA: TGTGCCAGCAGCTCCCTCGGACAGGTGAACACCGGGGAGCTGTTTTTT
J: TRBJ1-5; D: .; V: TRBV19; size: .; CDR3: CASSISSNNQPQHF; DNA: TGTGCCAGTAGTATTAGCAGTAACAATCAGCCCCAGCATTTT
J: TRBJ2-5; D: .; V: TRBV5-1; size: .; CDR3: CASSLVAGRVETQYF; DNA: TGCGCCAGCAGCTTGGTCGCAGGTAGAGTGGAGACCCAGTACTTC